In its sample, the clone carrying this T cell receptor (beta chain) is medium-sized. These data come from a study of tumor-infiltrating lymphocytes in oesophageal squamous cell carcinoma. Each CDR3 protein is one row after TCRdb ran MiXCR on the PCR reads. Among roughly 17,000 distinct CDR3 sequences listed, about 43% were seen once. Germline CDR1 and CDR2: MDHEN and SYDVKM. V lost 4 bases to trimming and J lost 1 base, with 10 bases between them. CDR3 length: 14 residues. J is TRBJ1-1 and V is TRBV28, with D possibly being TRBD1 (6 bases). This receptor was obtained from a female donor with esophageal squamous cell carcinoma. Sequencing was carried out using normal esophageal tissue next to the tumor. In nucleotides, the CDR3 is TGTGCCAGCAGTTCCATCAGGGGGAACACTGAAGCTTTCTTT. Its protein is CASSSIRGNTEAFF. Looking up the rest from reference TRBV28 and TRBJ1-1 gives the full variable domain: DVKVTQSSRYLVKRTGEKVFLECVQDMDHENMFWYRQDPGLGLRLIYFSYDVKMKEKGDIPEGYSVSREKKERFSLILESASTNQTSMYLCASSSIRGNTEAFFGQGTRLTVV.